This T cell receptor beta chain originates from a study of naive CD8 T cells in extremely preterm neonates (dated by TCRdb to 2017 to 2019). Regarding the study in general: Sorted naive CD8+ T cells from four age groups (extremely preterm neonates, term neonates, young children and adults) were used in the study to compare TCRbeta CDR3 repertoires.

Findings and caveats that apply to the study as a whole: The authors noted a small sample size and variable productive template counts among preterm samples as limitations. Compared with the older groups, preterm CDR3s were shorter and closer to germline, carrying fewer N additions and showing less junctional trimming. The proportion of shared CDR3 nucleotide sequences was higher in preterm neonates (approximately 2.5%) than in term neonates (0.4%), young children (around 0.03%) and adults (approximately 0.01%). Prospective longitudinal studies of preterm and term neonates were called for by the authors so that T cell development could be tracked within individuals. Compared with all other age groups, preterm neonates showed significantly lower iChao1 richness (p < 0.05) along with an even clone distribution, indicating a less rich repertoire.

Four extremely preterm deliveries, at about 23-27 weeks of gestation, provided the preterm samples. Pregnancies with fetal demise, active maternal HSV infection or known maternal HIV infection were excluded from the study. A FACSAria III cell sorter was used to sort live, Annexin V-negative naive CD8+ T cells (CD3+CD8+CD45RA+CCR7+). Between roughly 18,000 and 100,000 naive CD8+ T cells were sorted per sample. Preassembled standardized sampling kits were used to collect mixed venous-arterial cord blood. Cord blood was held at room temperature, and processing was completed within 4 hours of collection. Mononuclear cells were isolated from diluted blood by Ficoll-Paque density gradient centrifugation. Before sorting, mononuclear cells were cryopreserved in approximately 10% DMSO plus 90% FBS and kept long term at -150 degrees C. After thawing, the cells were stained with Annexin V and with antibodies against CD3, CD8, CCR7 and CD45RA. The DNeasy Blood and Tissue Kit was used to extract genomic DNA from snap-frozen pellets of sorted cells.

A two-step, bias-controlled multiplex PCR was used to amplify TCRbeta CDR3 regions from genomic DNA. The multiplex PCR used primers specific for every TRBV and TRBJ gene segment. The immunoSEQ Assay was used to generate the TCRbeta repertoire data. Under the source paper's analysis protocol: A relative-frequency ratio and a modified nearest-neighbor algorithm were applied to filter and cluster reads so that closely related sequences were merged. The V, D and J gene assignments for CDR3 sequences were based on IMGT annotation. Template counts were normalized for PCR amplification bias and quantified against synthetic TCR CDR3 analog sequences. Only unique productive sequences, defined as in-frame CDR3 sequences without stop codons, were included in the analyses. The immunoSEQ Analyzer software was used to calculate clonality, defined as 1 minus Pielou's evenness, and iChao1 richness. Statistical tests were run in JMP, with either Student's t-test or a non-parametric test chosen according to Shapiro-Wilk normality results. The immuneACCESS repertoire file appears here via TCRdb, limited to in-frame rearrangements. These files lack a portion of the clones; in checked studies, under half of the deficit traces to unresolved V genes, and the cause of the others is not known. V, J and clone size are taken as reported in that table, and D and trimming were inferred from the DNA itself. This sample has around 25,000 clones in its table, and around 89% of those were observed once. Roughly 0.93% of the sample rests with the top ten.

Looking up the germline V gene yields CDR1 SGHDN and CDR2 FVKESK. The CDR3, cysteine through phenylalanine, is 13 amino acids long. Only the CDR3 part of the read is kept: 39 bases, read in frame from the first base. The trim is 1 base for V and 4 bases for J, with a gap of 4 bases between the germline ends. In the case of this clone: Its recognized antigen is unknown. No base quality information exists; no much larger clone differs at one position.

This clonotype was sampled from a boy who was born preterm. The chain couples TRBV14 to TRBJ2-2; no D gene call is confident. The material sequenced was naive CD8+ T cells from cord blood. For the CDR3, the sequence is CASSQGGTGELFF. The DNA sequence follows: TGTGCCAGCAGCCAAGGGGGCACCGGGGAGCTGTTTTTT.